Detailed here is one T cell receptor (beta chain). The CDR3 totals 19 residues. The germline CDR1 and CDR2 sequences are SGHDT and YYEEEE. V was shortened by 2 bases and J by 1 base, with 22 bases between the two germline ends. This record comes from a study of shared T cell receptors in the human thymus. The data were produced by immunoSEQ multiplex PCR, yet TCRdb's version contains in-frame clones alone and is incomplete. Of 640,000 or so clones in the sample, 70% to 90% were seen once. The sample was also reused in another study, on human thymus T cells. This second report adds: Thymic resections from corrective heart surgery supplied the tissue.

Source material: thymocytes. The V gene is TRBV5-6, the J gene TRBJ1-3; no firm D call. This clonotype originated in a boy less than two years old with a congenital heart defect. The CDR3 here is CASSFWVFSGLTSGNTIYF. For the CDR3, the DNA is TGTGCCAGCAGCTTTTGGGTATTCAGCGGCCTGACTTCTGGAAACACCATATATTTT.